The next 20 T cell receptor beta chains were all read from a single sample in a study of T cell changes during pregnancy in multiple sclerosis. Generated by immunoSEQ multiplex PCR, the TCRdb table keeps only in-frame clones and is missing some. Of almost 95,000 clones detected, roughly 90% appear once; the ten largest clones hold more than 1.5%. Sample: peripheral blood, taken in the first trimester of pregnancy. The receptors derive from a female donor with multiple sclerosis, enrolled in a pregnancy study.

This chain joins TRBV5-5 and TRBJ1-1; D is uncertain. The germline CDR1 and CDR2 sequences are SGHKS and YYEKEE (reference sequence). Trimming shortened V by 0 bases and J by 1 base, and 10 bases separated the two germline ends. The CDR3 covers 15 residues. CDR3 sequence (DNA): TGTGCCAGCAGCTTGGTCGAGCTGAAGAACACTGAAGCTTTCTTT. It codes for CASSLVELKNTEAFF.

V is TRBV7-8 and J is TRBJ2-3; tentatively, D is TRBD2 (5 bases). This CDR3 region has 15 residues. Trimming removed 5 bases at V and 2 bases at J, with 14 bases between. The germline gives CDR1 SGHVS, CDR2 FQNEAQ. The CDR3 nucleotides are TGTGCCAGCAGCCAATACTCGCGGGCCACAGATACGCAGTATTTT. Translated, it gives CASSQYSRATDTQYF.

The rearrangement joins TRBV9 to TRBJ2-3; tentative D call: TRBD2 (5 bases). V was clipped by 2 bases and J by 1 base, with 8 bases between them. The CDR3 is 14 amino acids. The germline V gene encodes CDR1 SGDLS and CDR2 YYNGEE. The CDR3 region is CASSVDSGTDTQYF. CDR3 DNA: TGTGCCAGCAGCGTGGACTCTGGCACAGATACGCAGTATTTT.

V gene TRBV5-6 combines with J gene TRBJ2-7; TRBD2 matches 8 bases. Germline CDR1 and CDR2: SGHDT and YYEEEE. This CDR3 region has 15 residues. The junction had 6 bases not matched to a gene; V was cut back by 4 bases and J by 0 bases. CDR3 DNA: TGTGCCAGCAGCGTAGCGGGGCCGAGCTCCTACGAGCAGTACTTC. This translates into CASSVAGPSSYEQYF.

The rearrangement uses TRBV5-4 and TRBJ2-1, with TRBD2 identical over 9 bases. The CDR3 has 15 residues. Trimming cost V 1 base and J 9 bases; bases outside gene matches: 8. From germline, CDR1 is SGHNT and CDR2 YYREEE (reference sequence). The CDR3 DNA reads TGTGCCAGCAGCTTGAGGGCAAAAGCGGGGGGTGAGCAGTTCTTC. Protein product: CASSLRAKAGGEQFF.

V is TRBV19 and J is TRBJ1-2, with TRBD1 identical over 8 bases. Per the germline V gene, CDR1 is LNHDA and CDR2 is SQIVND (reference sequence). The junction had 13 bases not matched to a gene; V was cut back by 5 bases and J by 5 bases. The CDR3 runs to 16 residues. The CDR3 nucleotides are TGTGCCAGTAGTGCGGACAGGGTGCGGTCGGGATATGGCTACACCTTC. This gives the protein CASSADRVRSGYGYTF.

The chain carries TRBV5-6 and TRBJ2-1; TRBD2 matches 12 bases. V shed 0 bases and J 3 bases; nucleotides not matched to a gene: 10. This CDR3 is 19 amino acids long. Germline V gene data show CDR1 as SGHDT and CDR2 as YYEEEE. CDR3 nucleotide sequence: TGTGCCAGCAGCTTGGGATACCGGAGACTAGCGGGAGTCTACAATGAGCAGTTCTTC. It encodes CASSLGYRRLAGVYNEQFF.

V is TRBV7-9 and J is TRBJ1-1, with a weak D call TRBD1 (5 bases). The germline V and J ends were trimmed by 5 bases and 6 bases, with 19 bases remaining between them. CDR1 is SEHNR and CDR2 is FQNEAQ in the germline V gene (reference sequence). This CDR3 contains 15 residues. The CDR3 is CASSPDKGRGAEAFF. CDR3 sequence (DNA): TGTGCCAGCAGCCCGGACAAGGGCCGGGGGGCTGAAGCTTTCTTT.

This sequence joins TRBV7-3 and TRBJ2-1, with TRBD2 as a possible D gene (6 bases). V was shortened by 4 bases and J by 10 bases, with 17 bases between the two germline ends. The germline CDR1 and CDR2 sequences are SGHTA and FQGTGA. The CDR3 is made up of 14 amino acids. The CDR3 bases are TGTGCCAGCAGCTCCGGACTACCCTCCGAAGAGCAGTTCTTC. This sequence encodes CASSSGLPSEEQFF.

The rearrangement joins TRBV9 to TRBJ2-3; 14 nucleotides line up with TRBD2. The J segment lost 0 bases and the V segment lost 3 bases, leaving 12 bases of the junction unmatched. The CDR3 extends over 20 amino acids. Per the germline V gene, CDR1 is SGDLS and CDR2 is YYNGEE. CDR3 sequence reads: CASSGERPGLAGASTDTQYF. CDR3 in DNA: TGTGCCAGCAGCGGAGAGCGCCCGGGACTAGCGGGAGCTAGCACAGATACGCAGTATTTT.

The chain combines TRBV27 with TRBJ1-2; 12 bases map to TRBD1. The length of the CDR3 is 16 residues. Trimming took 6 bases from V and 9 from J; bases not matched to a gene: 14. CDR1 and CDR2 (germline): MNHEY, SMNVEV (reference sequence). The CDR3 is CASRNLPGQGAWSYTF. The DNA of the CDR3 is TGTGCCAGCAGAAACCTTCCGGGACAGGGGGCTTGGAGCTACACCTTC.

The rearrangement links TRBV5-4 to TRBJ2-3, with 7 bases fitting TRBD2. Germline CDR1 is SGHNT and CDR2 is YYREEE (reference sequence). The CDR3 is 16 amino acids. V shed 0 bases and J 0 bases; nucleotides not matched to a gene: 4. The chain's CDR3 is CASSLESGASTDTQYF. As DNA, the CDR3 is TGTGCCAGCAGCTTGGAGAGCGGGGCTAGCACAGATACGCAGTATTTT.

The chain combines TRBV30 with TRBJ1-1; 7 bases align to TRBD1. Germline lookup yields CDR1 GTSNPN and CDR2 SVGIG (reference sequence). This CDR3 spans 12 amino acids. Trimming cost V 6 bases and J 11 bases; bases outside gene matches: 12. CDR3 nucleotides: TGTGCCTGCACCTTACCGGGACAGTGGGCTTTCTTT. Amino acids: CACTLPGQWAFF.

V gene TRBV7-9 combines with J gene TRBJ2-7; D may be TRBD1 (7 bases). Germline V CDR1 and CDR2: SEHNR, FQNEAQ (reference sequence). Trimming took 4 bases from V and 6 from J, leaving 13 bases between them. The CDR3 runs 13 residues. The CDR3 loop reads CASSSRQGGEQYF. The CDR3 DNA sequence: TGTGCCAGCAGCTCGCGACAGGGAGGCGAGCAGTACTTC.

The chain recombines TRBV27 with TRBJ2-7; TRBD2 agrees at 9 bases. Trimming cost V 4 bases and J 5 bases; bases outside gene matches: 24. The CDR3 loop spans 20 amino acids. In germline, CDR1 is MNHEY, CDR2 SMNVEV (reference sequence). The CDR3 is CASSWRTPVGPGTSRNEQYF. Here the CDR3 DNA reads TGTGCCAGCAGTTGGAGGACCCCCGTCGGGCCCGGGACTAGCCGGAACGAGCAGTACTTC.

The V call is TRBV5-6, the J call TRBJ1-1; 7 bases fit TRBD1. V lost 0 bases, J lost 0 bases, and 5 bases stayed unmatched. This CDR3 spans 16 amino acids. CDR1 is SGHDT, CDR2 YYEEEE, per germline. CDR3 nucleotide sequence: TGTGCCAGCAGCTTGGGCAGGGGGATCATGAACACTGAAGCTTTCTTT. Translating gives CASSLGRGIMNTEAFF.

V gene TRBV4-1 combines with J gene TRBJ2-1; TRBD2 aligns across 10 bases. Germline values: CDR1 MGHRA, CDR2 YSYEKL. This CDR3 contains 15 residues. J was trimmed by 6 bases and V by 4 bases; bases with no gene match: 6. This chain's CDR3 is CASSLLAGGSNEQFF. The CDR3 DNA follows: TGCGCCAGCAGCCTTTTAGCGGGAGGCTCCAATGAGCAGTTCTTC.

The chain couples TRBV6-1 to TRBJ2-7, with a tentative D call TRBD1 (6 bases). Germline loops: CDR1 MNHNS, CDR2 SASEGT. This CDR3 has 13 residues. With 7 bases removed from V and 6 bases from J, the gap between germline ends came to 16 bases. The CDR3 nucleotides read TGTGCCAGCACCCCCAGGGGCCAGGGCGAGCAGTACTTC. This encodes CASTPRGQGEQYF.

This clone showed up just once. This chain links TRBV11-2 with TRBJ2-3; D not certain. Germline CDR1 is SGHAT and CDR2 is FQNNGV. This CDR3 has 11 amino acids. V was pared by 3 bases and J by 5 bases, with 3 bases between. CDR3 bases: TGTGCCAGCAGCTTCGGAGATACGCAGTATTTT. Amino acid sequence: CASSFGDTQYF.

The V call is TRBV5-1, the J call TRBJ1-3, with D perhaps TRBD1 (5 bases). Deletions cut 0 bases from V and 2 bases from J, with 12 bases between. CDR3 length: 16 residues. Germline V CDR1 and CDR2: SGHRS, YFSETQ. CDR3 coding DNA: TGCGCCAGCAGCTTGGAACCCCAAGGGGCTGGAAACACCATATATTTT. Amino acid sequence: CASSLEPQGAGNTIYF. Full variable domain (rest looked up from reference TRBV5-1 and TRBJ1-3): KAGVTQTPRYLIKTRGQQVTLSCSPISGHRSVSWYQQTPGQGLQFLFEYFSETQRNKGNFPGRFSGRQFSNSRSEMNVSTLELGDSALYLCASSLEPQGAGNTIYFGEGSWLTVV.